This is a list of T cell receptor beta chains from one sample in a study of T cells in Graves' hyperthyroidism and ophthalmopathy. TCRdb independently ran MiXCR on the multiplex PCR reads; one entry per CDR3 protein. In the table there are around 200,000 distinct CDR3 sequences, approximately 15% of which are singletons. Sequences were obtained from blood. The receptors stem from a woman in her forties or fifties with Graves' hyperthyroidism. Each CDR3 is given with its conserved first and last residue. Each record gives: J gene, D gene, clone size, V gene, CDR3 protein, CDR3 DNA. D genes are given only for firm matches. The size of a clone is reported for some rows only, either as once, few or many, or as a class for expanded clones.

J gene: TRBJ1-1
D gene: .
clone size: many
V gene: TRBV2
CDR3 protein: CATRRGVNTEAFF
CDR3 DNA: TGTGCCACTCGAAGGGGGGTGAACACTGAAGCTTTCTTT

J gene: TRBJ2-2
D gene: .
clone size: many
V gene: TRBV11-2
CDR3 protein: CASSLGLFTGELFF
CDR3 DNA: TGTGCCAGCAGCTTAGGACTCTTCACCGGGGAGCTGTTTTTT

J gene: TRBJ1-1
D gene: .
clone size: many
V gene: TRBV10-2
CDR3 protein: CASSESRGYAEAFF
CDR3 DNA: TGCGCCAGCAGTGAGTCGAGGGGGTATGCTGAAGCTTTCTTT

J gene: TRBJ2-1
D gene: TRBD1
clone size: many
V gene: TRBV12-3/TRBV12-4
CDR3 protein: CASSFMTGQGEQFF
CDR3 DNA: TGTGCCAGCAGTTTTATGACAGGGCAAGGTGAGCAGTTCTTC

J gene: TRBJ2-1
D gene: .
clone size: many
V gene: TRBV6-1
CDR3 protein: CASSPGPGNQYNEQFF
CDR3 DNA: TGTGCCAGCAGTCCGGGCCCGGGGAACCAGTACAATGAGCAGTTCTTC

J gene: TRBJ2-5
D gene: .
clone size: many
V gene: TRBV7-9
CDR3 protein: CASSLGVSKETQYF
CDR3 DNA: TGTGCCAGCAGCTTGGGGGTCTCGAAAGAGACCCAGTACTTC

J gene: TRBJ2-2
D gene: .
clone size: many
V gene: TRBV6-2/TRBV6-3
CDR3 protein: CASSYPPFGTRTGELFF
CDR3 DNA: TGTGCCAGCAGTTACCCACCCTTTGGGACACGCACCGGGGAGCTGTTTTTT

J gene: TRBJ2-3
D gene: TRBD2
clone size: many
V gene: TRBV6-2/TRBV6-3
CDR3 protein: CASRRRERAGTDTQYF
CDR3 DNA: TGTGCCAGCAGACGGCGGGAGCGGGCGGGCACAGATACGCAGTATTTT

J gene: TRBJ1-3
D gene: .
clone size: many
V gene: TRBV7-2
CDR3 protein: CASSFRRGRDSGNTIYF
CDR3 DNA: TGTGCCAGCAGCTTCCGGCGCGGGAGGGACTCTGGAAACACCATATATTTT

J gene: TRBJ1-5
D gene: .
clone size: .
V gene: TRBV28
CDR3 protein: CASGSQTGGNQPQHF
CDR3 DNA: TGTGCCAGCGGTTCCCAAACTGGGGGAAATCAGCCCCAGCATTTT

J gene: TRBJ2-3
D gene: TRBD2
clone size: many
V gene: TRBV7-9
CDR3 protein: CASSSSGGYTDTQYF
CDR3 DNA: TGTGCCAGCAGTTCCAGCGGGGGGTACACAGATACGCAGTATTTT

J gene: TRBJ1-2
D gene: .
clone size: many
V gene: TRBV2
CDR3 protein: CASRPGGGINYGYTF
CDR3 DNA: TGTGCCAGCAGACCCGGGGGGGGTATAAACTATGGCTACACCTTC

J gene: TRBJ1-4
D gene: .
clone size: medium-sized
V gene: TRBV2
CDR3 protein: CASRRTTNEKLFF
CDR3 DNA: TGTGCCAGCAGACGGACAACTAATGAAAAACTGTTTTTT

J gene: TRBJ2-1
D gene: .
clone size: many
V gene: TRBV13
CDR3 protein: CASLERGSYNEQFF
CDR3 DNA: TGTGCCAGCCTCGAGAGGGGGAGCTACAATGAGCAGTTCTTC

J gene: TRBJ1-1
D gene: .
clone size: many
V gene: TRBV11-2
CDR3 protein: CASTFRRNTEAFF
CDR3 DNA: TGTGCCAGCACCTTTAGGAGGAACACTGAAGCTTTCTTT

J gene: TRBJ2-1
D gene: TRBD2
clone size: many
V gene: TRBV6-1
CDR3 protein: CASSEGNIAGGTGEQFF
CDR3 DNA: TGTGCCAGCAGTGAGGGGAATATAGCGGGGGGAACGGGTGAGCAGTTCTTC

J gene: TRBJ2-6
D gene: .
clone size: many
V gene: TRBV29-1
CDR3 protein: CSVEEGPLSSSGANVLTF
CDR3 DNA: TGCAGCGTTGAAGAAGGGCCCCTATCAAGCTCTGGGGCCAACGTCCTGACTTTC

J gene: TRBJ1-6
D gene: TRBD1
clone size: many
V gene: TRBV12-3/TRBV12-4
CDR3 protein: CASSRGQGVSPLHF
CDR3 DNA: TGTGCCAGCAGCCGGGGACAGGGTGTTTCACCCCTCCACTTT

J gene: TRBJ1-5
D gene: .
clone size: many
V gene: TRBV6-5
CDR3 protein: CASSYSSQSNQPQHF
CDR3 DNA: TGTGCCAGCAGTTACTCGAGCCAGTCCAATCAGCCCCAGCATTTT

J gene: TRBJ2-7
D gene: .
clone size: few
V gene: TRBV6-2/TRBV6-3
CDR3 protein: CATHGSSYEQYF
CDR3 DNA: TGTGCCACACACGGGAGCTCCTACGAGCAGTACTTC

J gene: TRBJ1-1
D gene: TRBD1
clone size: many
V gene: TRBV7-9
CDR3 protein: CASKEDRGVTTEAFF
CDR3 DNA: TGTGCCAGCAAAGAGGACAGGGGAGTTACCACTGAAGCTTTCTTT

J gene: TRBJ2-3
D gene: TRBD2
clone size: .
V gene: TRBV4-2
CDR3 protein: CTSSPQDMGLAGATDTQYF
CDR3 DNA: TGTACCAGCAGCCCACAAGATATGGGACTAGCGGGGGCCACAGATACGCAGTATTTT

J gene: TRBJ2-7
D gene: TRBD2
clone size: many
V gene: TRBV28
CDR3 protein: CASGSGGVYEQYF
CDR3 DNA: TGTGCCAGCGGGAGCGGGGGAGTATACGAGCAGTACTTC

J gene: TRBJ1-5
D gene: .
clone size: many
V gene: TRBV7-8
CDR3 protein: CASSPSLNPTGRGGSNQPQHF
CDR3 DNA: TGTGCCAGCAGCCCAAGCCTCAACCCGACAGGCCGGGGGGGTAGCAATCAGCCCCAGCATTTT

J gene: TRBJ2-1
D gene: .
clone size: .
V gene: TRBV4-1
CDR3 protein: CASSLSSAGTEQFF
CDR3 DNA: TGCGCCAGCAGCCTAAGTTCAGCCGGGACAGAGCAGTTCTTC

J gene: TRBJ2-5
D gene: .
clone size: few
V gene: TRBV7-6
CDR3 protein: CASSLVPQETQYF
CDR3 DNA: TGTGCCAGCAGCTTAGTGCCACAAGAGACCCAGTACTTC

J gene: TRBJ1-2
D gene: .
clone size: many
V gene: TRBV19
CDR3 protein: CASKTGMRGYTF
CDR3 DNA: TGTGCCAGTAAAACAGGGATGAGGGGCTACACCTTC

J gene: TRBJ1-1
D gene: .
clone size: many
V gene: TRBV2
CDR3 protein: CASTLQGYTEAFF
CDR3 DNA: TGTGCCAGCACTCTTCAGGGATACACTGAAGCTTTCTTT

J gene: TRBJ1-1
D gene: .
clone size: .
V gene: TRBV28
CDR3 protein: CASSFGRRTEAFF
CDR3 DNA: TGTGCCAGCAGTTTCGGCCGTCGGACTGAAGCTTTCTTT

J gene: TRBJ1-2
D gene: .
clone size: many
V gene: TRBV9
CDR3 protein: CASSAGQRTNYGYTF
CDR3 DNA: TGTGCCAGCAGCGCCGGACAGAGAACTAACTATGGCTACACCTTC

J gene: TRBJ1-2
D gene: .
clone size: .
V gene: TRBV20-1
CDR3 protein: CSASSLMGNYGYTF
CDR3 DNA: TGCAGTGCTAGTTCTCTGATGGGCAATTATGGCTACACCTTC

J gene: TRBJ2-1
D gene: TRBD1
clone size: many
V gene: TRBV20-1
CDR3 protein: CSANPGQGSYNEQFF
CDR3 DNA: TGCAGTGCTAATCCGGGACAGGGATCCTACAATGAGCAGTTCTTC

J gene: TRBJ2-4
D gene: TRBD2
clone size: few
V gene: TRBV28
CDR3 protein: CASSRGGAKNIRYF
CDR3 DNA: TGTGCCAGCAGCCGGGGGGGAGCCAAAAACATTCGGTACTTC

J gene: TRBJ2-7
D gene: .
clone size: .
V gene: TRBV27
CDR3 protein: CASSPTLSGEQYF
CDR3 DNA: TGTGCCAGCAGTCCGACGTTGTCTGGCGAGCAGTACTTC

J gene: TRBJ2-4
D gene: .
clone size: .
V gene: TRBV4-1
CDR3 protein: CASSHAGQGAKNIQYF
CDR3 DNA: TGCGCCAGCAGCCATGCGGGGCAGGGAGCCAAAAACATTCAGTACTTC

J gene: TRBJ2-1
D gene: .
clone size: many
V gene: TRBV7-3
CDR3 protein: CASSPRGGRSSNEQFF
CDR3 DNA: TGTGCCAGCAGCCCCCGGGGCGGCAGATCATCAAATGAGCAGTTCTTC

J gene: TRBJ2-1
D gene: .
clone size: .
V gene: TRBV4-1
CDR3 protein: CASSQDVALNEQFF
CDR3 DNA: TGCGCCAGCAGCCAAGATGTTGCTTTGAATGAGCAGTTCTTC

J gene: TRBJ2-1
D gene: .
clone size: few
V gene: TRBV7-8
CDR3 protein: CASSQHPGPGYEQFF
CDR3 DNA: TGTGCCAGCAGCCAACATCCGGGACCAGGCTATGAGCAGTTCTTC

J gene: TRBJ2-7
D gene: .
clone size: many
V gene: TRBV5-5
CDR3 protein: CASSHGPSYEQYF
CDR3 DNA: TGTGCCAGCAGCCACGGGCCTTCCTACGAGCAGTACTTC

J gene: TRBJ1-2
D gene: TRBD1
clone size: few
V gene: TRBV5-6
CDR3 protein: CASTPKTLEQGVFVDYGYTF
CDR3 DNA: TGTGCCAGCACCCCGAAGACTCTTGAGCAGGGGGTGTTCGTCGACTATGGCTACACCTTC

J gene: TRBJ2-7
D gene: .
clone size: .
V gene: TRBV19
CDR3 protein: CASSRRDTLYEQYF
CDR3 DNA: TGTGCCAGTAGTCGTCGGGACACCCTCTACGAGCAGTACTTC

J gene: TRBJ2-7
D gene: .
clone size: .
V gene: TRBV9
CDR3 protein: CASSIGVSRSYEQYF
CDR3 DNA: TGTGCCAGCAGCATTGGGGTTAGCAGGTCCTACGAGCAGTACTTC

J gene: TRBJ2-7
D gene: .
clone size: few
V gene: TRBV7-8
CDR3 protein: CASSLDQGPYEQYF
CDR3 DNA: TGTGCCAGCAGCTTAGACCAAGGCCCCTACGAGCAGTACTTC

J gene: TRBJ2-1
D gene: TRBD1
clone size: many
V gene: TRBV5-1
CDR3 protein: CASFPGQGFDEQFF
CDR3 DNA: TGCGCCAGCTTCCCGGGACAGGGGTTCGATGAGCAGTTCTTC

J gene: TRBJ1-1
D gene: .
clone size: .
V gene: TRBV28
CDR3 protein: CASNTGYTEAFF
CDR3 DNA: TGTGCCAGCAACACAGGATACACTGAAGCTTTCTTT

J gene: TRBJ1-2
D gene: TRBD1
clone size: .
V gene: TRBV12-3/TRBV12-4
CDR3 protein: CASSSGQGFYGYTF
CDR3 DNA: TGTGCCAGCAGTTCTGGACAGGGTTTCTATGGCTACACCTTC

J gene: TRBJ1-1
D gene: .
clone size: many
V gene: TRBV3-1
CDR3 protein: CASSSRGVNTEAFF
CDR3 DNA: TGTGCCAGCAGCTCGAGGGGGGTGAACACTGAAGCTTTCTTT

J gene: TRBJ1-1
D gene: TRBD1
clone size: many
V gene: TRBV20-1
CDR3 protein: CSAPYRGEAFF
CDR3 DNA: TGCAGTGCACCTTACAGGGGAGAAGCTTTCTTT

J gene: TRBJ2-3
D gene: TRBD1
clone size: many
V gene: TRBV5-6
CDR3 protein: CASSLDGTGANTQYF
CDR3 DNA: TGTGCCAGCAGCTTAGACGGGACAGGGGCGAATACGCAGTATTTT

J gene: TRBJ2-7
D gene: .
clone size: many
V gene: TRBV29-1
CDR3 protein: CSGRTAVSYEQYF
CDR3 DNA: TGCAGCGGAAGGACAGCCGTTTCCTACGAGCAGTACTTC

J gene: TRBJ2-3
D gene: .
clone size: many
V gene: TRBV6-5
CDR3 protein: CASSYLPGQDTQYF
CDR3 DNA: TGTGCCAGCAGTTACCTGCCGGGGCAAGATACGCAGTATTTT

J gene: TRBJ1-1
D gene: TRBD1
clone size: few
V gene: TRBV7-9
CDR3 protein: CASSYTGAGNTEAFF
CDR3 DNA: TGTGCCAGCAGTTACACAGGGGCGGGGAACACTGAAGCTTTCTTT

J gene: TRBJ1-6
D gene: .
clone size: many
V gene: TRBV5-1
CDR3 protein: CASSRSVQGTDSPLHF
CDR3 DNA: TGCGCCAGCAGCCGCTCCGTACAGGGAACGGATTCACCCCTCCACTTT